A single sample gave rise to the 14 T cell receptor beta chains below, sequenced in a study of blood T cell repertoires in COVID-19. The assay was immunoSEQ multiplex PCR, and TCRdb's table has in-frame clones only and misses some. The top ten clones hold roughly an eighth of a sample with 150,000 to 200,000 clones, around 84% of them seen once. The sample was peripheral blood. The receptors were gathered from a man aged 25-45 years with active or convalescent COVID-19.

This clone appeared a single time. The chain carries TRBV9 and TRBJ1-2; 8 nucleotides match TRBD1. Germline trimming cut 3 bases from V and 8 bases from J; bases unmatched to any gene: 12. The CDR3 has 15 residues. CDR1 is SGDLS and CDR2 is YYNGEE in the germline V gene. The CDR3 nucleotides read TGTGCCAGCAGCGCCCAGACAGGGGCGGCCAAGGGCTACACCTTC. It translates to CASSAQTGAAKGYTF.

CDR3 sequence (DNA): TGTGCCTGGAGTTCCCCGGGACAGGGAGCCTACGAGCAGTACTTC. Its translation is CAWSSPGQGAYEQYF. V is TRBV30 and J is TRBJ2-7, with TRBD1 identical over 9 bases. The germline CDR1 and CDR2 sequences are GTSNPN and SVGIG (reference sequence). Losses at the gene ends were 2 bases for V and 2 bases for J; bases not matched to a gene: 7. This CDR3 spans 15 amino acids.

This chain links TRBV19 with TRBJ1-6, with a possible D match to TRBD1 (5 bases). CDR1 and CDR2 (germline): LNHDA, SQIVND (reference sequence). The ends were cut back, 3 bases at V and 9 bases at J, with 9 bases in the middle. The CDR3 consists of 13 residues. The CDR3 sequence is CASSMIGGSPLHF. DNA for the CDR3: TGTGCCAGTAGTATGATCGGGGGTTCACCCCTCCACTTT.

The J gene is TRBJ2-1, the V gene TRBV25-1; the match to TRBD2 covers 11 bases. V dropped 2 bases and J dropped 6; count of bases not matched to a gene: 12. The CDR3 covers 18 residues. The germline V gene encodes CDR1 MGHDK and CDR2 SYGVNS. The CDR3 DNA is TGTGCCAGCAGTGAACTCTCCTCTCTAGCGGGGGGAAGCAATGAGCAGTTCTTC. This translates into CASSELSSLAGGSNEQFF.

The chain carries TRBV12-3 or TRBV12-4 and TRBJ2-7; weak D call: TRBD1 (5 bases). The CDR3 has 12 residues. The V and J ends lost 6 bases and 3 bases respectively, with 9 bases between them. The CDR3 protein is CASSIGVYEQYF. Here the CDR3 DNA reads TGTGCCAGCAGCATAGGGGTCTACGAGCAGTACTTC.

This clone showed up just once. The chain is built from TRBV5-1 and TRBJ2-3, with unresolved D. The CDR3 length is 16 residues. Trimming shortened V by 4 bases and J by 6 bases, and 21 bases separated the two germline ends. CDR1 and CDR2 (germline): SGHRS, YFSETQ. The CDR3 reads CASSPYFSPSPDTQYF. CDR3 DNA sequence: TGCGCCAGCAGCCCCTACTTTTCACCCTCACCCGATACGCAGTATTTT.

About this clone: Sequence at one end of the junction differs from germline and may be a read error. The chain is built from TRBV25-1 and TRBJ1-2, with unresolved D. Germline V gene sequence: CDR1 MGHDK, CDR2 SYGVNS. This CDR3 has 11 amino acids. Written as DNA, the CDR3 is TGTGCCTGCAGCAGGAACTATGGCTACACCTTC. Its protein is CACSRNYGYTF.

The rearrangement joins TRBV4-1 to TRBJ2-7; D may be TRBD1 (6 bases). The V gene's germline CDR1 is MGHRA and CDR2 YSYEKL. V lost 4 bases, J lost 5 bases, and 12 bases lay in between. CDR3 size: 13 residues. The CDR3 here is CASSPGVLDEQYV. The CDR3 DNA is TGCGCCAGCAGCCCAGGGGTCCTGGACGAGCAGTACGTC.

The chain recombines TRBV6-1 with TRBJ2-7; 7 nucleotides align to TRBD2. Germline values: CDR1 MNHNS, CDR2 SASEGT. V gave up 0 bases and J gave up 4 bases; unmatched junction bases: 21. The CDR3 spans 20 residues. The CDR3 is CASSEAGLVASFDATYEQYF. In DNA, the CDR3 is TGTGCCAGCAGTGAAGCCGGACTAGTCGCCTCATTTGATGCGACGTACGAGCAGTACTTC.

V and J are TRBV4-1 and TRBJ1-2; the D gene is possibly TRBD1 (5 bases). The CDR3 totals 14 residues. The germline V gene encodes CDR1 MGHRA and CDR2 YSYEKL. V gave up 1 base and J gave up 3 bases, with 9 bases separating them. Here the CDR3 reads CASSQVGGDYGYTF. The CDR3, as DNA: TGCGCCAGCAGCCAAGTGGGGGGAGACTATGGCTACACCTTC.

The chain is built from TRBV4-1 and TRBJ1-5, with 9 bases matching TRBD1. CDR1 and CDR2 from the germline V gene are MGHRA and YSYEKL. There are 14 residues in the CDR3. Losses at the gene ends were 6 bases for V and 3 bases for J; bases not matched to a gene: 3. The CDR3 loop reads CASSLQGANQPQHF. The DNA for the CDR3 is TGCGCCAGCAGTCTACAGGGGGCCAATCAGCCCCAGCATTTT.

The V gene is TRBV5-4, the J gene TRBJ2-3; 12 bases line up with TRBD2. V lost 10 bases, J lost 0 bases, and 9 bases stayed unmatched. Germline lookup yields CDR1 SGHNT and CDR2 YYREEE (reference sequence). This CDR3 comprises 16 residues. The CDR3: CAGGLAGRTSTDTQYF. The CDR3 coding sequence is TGTGCCGGAGGACTAGCGGGACGGACTAGCACAGATACGCAGTATTTT.

This chain uses TRBV5-1 with TRBJ2-2; D possibly corresponds to TRBD2 (6 bases). V lost 0 bases and J lost 6, with 15 bases in between. CDR1 is SGHRS, CDR2 YFSETQ, per germline. The CDR3 is 16 amino acids. In DNA form, the CDR3 reads TGCGCCAGCAGCTTGGGAACGGGAGCTATGGCCGGGGAGCTGTTTTTT. It encodes CASSLGTGAMAGELFF.

The chain uses TRBV7-9 and TRBJ1-6, with D perhaps TRBD1 (5 bases). The V end lost 4 bases, the J end lost 9 bases, and 13 bases lay between the germline ends. Germline loops: CDR1 SEHNR, CDR2 FQNEAQ (reference sequence). The CDR3 is 14 amino acids. The CDR3 reads CASSSAGGSSPLHF. As DNA, the CDR3 is TGTGCCAGCAGCTCTGCCGGGGGTAGTTCACCCCTCCACTTT.